The clone carrying this TCR beta chain appeared once. Trimming removed 6 bases from V and 3 bases from J, with 15 bases in between. From germline, CDR1 is MNHEY and CDR2 SMNVEV (reference sequence). CDR3 length: 15 amino acids. This sample is part of a study of shared T cell receptors in the human thymus. Assay: immunoSEQ multiplex PCR; the TCRdb copy retains only in-frame clones and omits some. The sample yields hundreds of thousands of clones, 70% to 90% seen once. These data were likewise used in another study, on human thymus T cells.

The sequencing input was thymocytes. This sequence was found in a boy in the first two years of life with a congenital heart defect. The chain couples TRBV27 to TRBJ2-1; possibly TRBD1 for D (5 bases). The CDR3 is CASRKSDIHYNEQFF. CDR3 bases: TGTGCCAGCAGGAAATCGGACATCCACTACAATGAGCAGTTCTTC.